This record concerns one T cell receptor (beta chain) sequence. The method was immunoSEQ multiplex PCR; TCRdb's version includes in-frame clones alone and lacks a portion of them. The data contain over 650,000 clones, approximately 89% of them singletons. The CDR3 contains 16 residues. Germline CDR1 is LNHNV and CDR2 is YYDKDF (reference sequence). V gave up 3 bases and J gave up 2 bases; unmatched junction bases: 6. The data stem from a study of shared T cell receptors in the human thymus. This sample was shared with a second study, whose subject was human thymus T cells. That investigation notes: Related work showed strongly overlapping thymic repertoires across unrelated individuals.

This TCR came from a boy under two years old with a congenital heart defect. V gene TRBV15 combines with J gene TRBJ2-7, with 11 bases fitting TRBD1. The material sequenced was thymocytes. The CDR3 DNA follows: TGTGCCACCAGCAGGGGGGGACAGGGGGAACCCTACGAGCAGTACTTC. Amino acid sequence: CATSRGGQGEPYEQYF.